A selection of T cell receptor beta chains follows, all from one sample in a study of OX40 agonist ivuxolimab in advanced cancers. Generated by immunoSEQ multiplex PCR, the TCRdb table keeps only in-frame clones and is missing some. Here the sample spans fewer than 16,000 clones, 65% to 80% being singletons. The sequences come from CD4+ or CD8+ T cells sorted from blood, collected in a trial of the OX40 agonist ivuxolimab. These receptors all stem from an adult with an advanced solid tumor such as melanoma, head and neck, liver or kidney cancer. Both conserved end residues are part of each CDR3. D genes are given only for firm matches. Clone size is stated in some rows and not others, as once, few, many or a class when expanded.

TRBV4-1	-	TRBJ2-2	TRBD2	CASSQLRRADGRSPGELFF	TGCGCCAGCAGCCAATTAAGGCGGGCCGACGGGAGGAGTCCCGGGGAGCTGTTTTTT
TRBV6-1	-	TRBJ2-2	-	CASSDAGTNTGELFF	TGTGCCAGCAGTGATGCAGGGACGAACACCGGGGAGCTGTTTTTT
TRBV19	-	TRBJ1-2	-	CASSTHLRTAESNYGYTF	TGTGCCAGTAGTACCCACCTACGGACAGCCGAGTCTAACTATGGCTACACCTTC
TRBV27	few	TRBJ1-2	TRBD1	CASSFGTGSYGYTF	TGTGCCAGCAGTTTTGGGACAGGGAGCTATGGCTACACCTTC
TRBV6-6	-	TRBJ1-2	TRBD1	CASSYYDRVDGYTF	TGTGCCAGCAGTTACTACGACAGGGTCGATGGCTACACCTTC
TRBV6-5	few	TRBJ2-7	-	CASSPYEQYF	TGTGCCAGCAGCCCCTACGAGCAGTACTTC
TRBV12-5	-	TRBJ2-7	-	CASGLGPAYEQYF	TGTGCTAGTGGTTTGGGGCCTGCCTACGAGCAGTACTTC
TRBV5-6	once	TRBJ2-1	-	CASSGHNEQFF	TGTGCCAGCTCAGGACACAATGAGCAGTTCTTC
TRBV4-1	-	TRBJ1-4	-	CASSQESSGWGEKLFF	TGCGCCAGCAGCCAAGAGTCGTCGGGATGGGGCGAAAAACTGTTTTTT
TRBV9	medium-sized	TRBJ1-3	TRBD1	CASSVAVAGGLSGNTIYF	TGTGCCAGCAGCGTAGCCGTTGCAGGGGGCCTATCGGGAAACACCATATATTTT
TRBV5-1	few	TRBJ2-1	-	CASSADSLNEQFF	TGCGCCAGCAGCGCGGACAGCCTCAATGAGCAGTTCTTC
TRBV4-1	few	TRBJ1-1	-	CASSHSPGGTEAFF	TGCGCCAGCAGCCACTCCCCAGGTGGCACTGAAGCTTTCTTT
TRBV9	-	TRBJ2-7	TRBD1	CASSPRDRASPYEQYF	TGTGCCAGCAGCCCCCGCGACAGGGCTTCCCCCTACGAGCAGTACTTC
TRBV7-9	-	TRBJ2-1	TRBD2	CASSSTDGLAFDEQFF	TGTGCCAGCAGCTCAACAGACGGACTAGCGTTCGATGAGCAGTTCTTC
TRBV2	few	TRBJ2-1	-	CASILSGVNNEQFF	TGTGCCAGCATTCTCTCTGGCGTTAACAATGAGCAGTTCTTC
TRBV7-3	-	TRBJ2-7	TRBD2	CASSPDSGRAYEQYF	TGTGCCAGCAGCCCAGATAGCGGGAGAGCCTACGAGCAGTACTTC
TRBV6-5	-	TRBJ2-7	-	CASSYSNTYEQYF	TGTGCCAGCAGTTACTCGAACACCTACGAGCAGTACTTC
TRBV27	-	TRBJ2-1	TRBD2	CASSPRTSGLNEQFF	TGTGCCAGCAGTCCTCGGACTAGCGGACTTAATGAGCAGTTCTTC
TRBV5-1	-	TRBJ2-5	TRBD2	CASSSGLAGVYQETQYF	TGCGCCAGCAGCTCGGGACTAGCGGGAGTCTACCAAGAGACCCAGTACTTC
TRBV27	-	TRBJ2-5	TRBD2	CASSFTSGSRGQETQYF	TGTGCCAGCAGTTTCACTAGCGGGAGTAGGGGCCAAGAGACCCAGTACTTC
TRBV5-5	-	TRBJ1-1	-	CASSFYPENTEAFF	TGTGCCAGCAGCTTCTATCCAGAAAACACTGAAGCTTTCTTT
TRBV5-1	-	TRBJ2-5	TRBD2	CASSLETSGMIETQYF	TGCGCCAGCAGCTTGGAGACTAGCGGGATGATAGAGACCCAGTACTTC
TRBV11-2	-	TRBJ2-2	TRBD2	CASSEGLAGESGGELFF	TGTGCCAGCAGCGAGGGACTAGCGGGAGAATCGGGCGGGGAGCTGTTTTTT
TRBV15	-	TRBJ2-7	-	CATRDQNGGVYEQYF	TGTGCCACCAGAGATCAGAATGGGGGCGTCTACGAGCAGTACTTC
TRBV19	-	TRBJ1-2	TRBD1	CASSIYADRGHLGYTF	TGTGCCAGTAGTATTTATGCGGACAGGGGGCATCTCGGCTACACCTTC
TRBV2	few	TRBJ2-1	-	CASSEGADGKFF	TGTGCCAGCAGTGAAGGCGCTGACGGGAAGTTCTTC
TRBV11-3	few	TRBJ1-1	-	CASSLALGKNTEAFF	TGTGCCAGCAGCTTAGCTCTGGGTAAGAACACTGAAGCTTTCTTT
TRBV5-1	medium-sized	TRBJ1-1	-	CASSPPGWDTEAFF	TGCGCCAGCAGCCCACCAGGTTGGGACACTGAAGCTTTCTTT
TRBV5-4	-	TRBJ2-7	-	CASSSSSYEQYF	TGTGCCAGCAGCTCGAGCTCCTACGAGCAGTACTTC
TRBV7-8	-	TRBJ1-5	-	CASSLVGSGTNQPQHF	TGTGCCAGCAGCTTAGTAGGGTCAGGGACCAATCAGCCCCAGCATTTT
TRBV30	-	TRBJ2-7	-	CASIARGSYEQYF	TGTGCCTCGATAGCGCGGGGATCCTACGAGCAGTACTTC
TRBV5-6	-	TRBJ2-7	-	CASRRGRTYEQYF	TGTGCCAGCAGACGGGGGCGGACCTACGAGCAGTACTTC
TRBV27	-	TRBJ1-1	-	CASSSTNRDLNTEAFF	TGTGCCAGCAGTTCTACTAACAGGGATTTGAACACTGAAGCTTTCTTT
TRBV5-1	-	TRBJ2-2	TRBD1	CASSGGQGTGELFF	TGCGCCAGCAGCGGGGGACAGGGTACCGGGGAGCTGTTTTTT
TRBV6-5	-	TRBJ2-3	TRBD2	CASSYSILASTDTQYF	TGTGCCAGCAGTTACTCGATACTAGCGAGCACAGATACGCAGTATTTT
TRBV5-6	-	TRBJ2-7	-	CASSLNPGASYEQYF	TGTGCCAGCAGCTTGAACCCCGGTGCCTCCTACGAGCAGTACTTC
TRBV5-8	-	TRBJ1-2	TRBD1	CASSPGTGGSGYTF	TGTGCCAGCAGCCCCGGGACAGGGGGCTCTGGCTACACCTTC
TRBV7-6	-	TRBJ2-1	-	CASSLEDYNEQFF	TGTGCCAGCAGCTTAGAAGACTACAATGAGCAGTTCTTC
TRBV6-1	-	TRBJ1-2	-	CASRSRESGGYTF	TGTGCCAGCAGGAGTAGGGAATCGGGAGGCTACACCTTC
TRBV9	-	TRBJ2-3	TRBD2	CASTWGSGERTDTQYF	TGTGCCAGCACCTGGGGGAGCGGGGAAAGGACAGATACGCAGTATTTT
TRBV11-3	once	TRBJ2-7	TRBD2	CASSLWSGGPYEQYF	TGTGCCAGCAGCTTATGGTCGGGAGGTCCCTACGAGCAGTACTTC
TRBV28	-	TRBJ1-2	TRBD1	CASDFKGQGNGYTF	TGTGCCAGCGATTTCAAAGGACAGGGGAACGGCTACACCTTC
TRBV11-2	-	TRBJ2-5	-	CASSLEAVGETQYF	TGTGCCAGCAGCTTAGAGGCCGTCGGGGAGACCCAGTACTTC
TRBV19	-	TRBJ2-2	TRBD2	CASRSGSGVGELFF	TGTGCCAGTAGGAGCGGGAGTGGGGTCGGGGAGCTGTTTTTT
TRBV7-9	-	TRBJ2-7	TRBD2	CASSFGLAGAYEQYF	TGTGCCAGCAGTTTCGGACTAGCGGGAGCCTACGAGCAGTACTTC
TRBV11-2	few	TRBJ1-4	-	CASSYQNEKLFF	TGTGCCAGCAGCTACCAAAATGAAAAACTGTTTTTT
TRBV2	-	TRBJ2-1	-	CASSEASNYNEQFF	TGTGCCAGCAGTGAGGCCTCGAACTACAATGAGCAGTTCTTC
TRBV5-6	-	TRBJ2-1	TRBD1	CASGLQGAVYNEQFF	TGTGCCAGCGGTTTGCAGGGGGCTGTCTACAATGAGCAGTTCTTC
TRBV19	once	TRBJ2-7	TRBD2	CASSIVGTSAYEQYF	TGTGCCAGTAGTATTGTGGGGACTAGCGCCTACGAGCAGTACTTC
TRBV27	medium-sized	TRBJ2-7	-	CASSTGPYYEQYF	TGTGCCAGCAGTACCGGGCCGTACTACGAGCAGTACTTC
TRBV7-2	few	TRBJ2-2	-	CASSPRGGVVVTGELFF	TGTGCCAGCAGCCCAAGAGGGGGAGTCGTCGTCACCGGGGAGCTGTTTTTT
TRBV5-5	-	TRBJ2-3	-	CASSLLGYTDTQYF	TGTGCCAGCAGCTTGTTGGGATACACAGATACGCAGTATTTT
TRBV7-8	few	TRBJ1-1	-	CASSLARAVEAFF	TGTGCCAGCAGCTTAGCGAGGGCAGTAGAAGCTTTCTTT
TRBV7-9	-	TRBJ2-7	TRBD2	CASSPGLAGPYEQYF	TGTGCCAGCAGCCCGGGACTAGCGGGACCCTACGAGCAGTACTTC
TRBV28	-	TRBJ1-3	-	CASSWERNTIYF	TGTGCCAGCAGTTGGGAGAGAAACACCATATATTTT